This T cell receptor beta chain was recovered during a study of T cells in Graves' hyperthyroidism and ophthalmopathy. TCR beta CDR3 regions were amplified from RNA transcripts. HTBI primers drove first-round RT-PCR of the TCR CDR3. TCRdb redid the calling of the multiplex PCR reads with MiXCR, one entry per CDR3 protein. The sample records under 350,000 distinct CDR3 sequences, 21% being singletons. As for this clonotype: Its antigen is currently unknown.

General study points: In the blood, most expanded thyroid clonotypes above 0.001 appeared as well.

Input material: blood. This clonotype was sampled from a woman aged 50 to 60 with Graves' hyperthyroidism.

CDR3 loop: CASSRYTGSATEAFF. CDR3 nucleotide sequence: TGTGCCAGCAGTCGATACACAGGGTCTGCCACTGAAGCTTTCTTT. The gene calls are TRBV27 and TRBJ1-1; D may be TRBD1 (6 bases). The CDR3 extends over 15 amino acids. Germline V lookup: CDR1 MNHEY, CDR2 SMNVEV (reference sequence). The V end lost 5 bases, the J end lost 4 bases, and 17 bases lay between the germline ends.